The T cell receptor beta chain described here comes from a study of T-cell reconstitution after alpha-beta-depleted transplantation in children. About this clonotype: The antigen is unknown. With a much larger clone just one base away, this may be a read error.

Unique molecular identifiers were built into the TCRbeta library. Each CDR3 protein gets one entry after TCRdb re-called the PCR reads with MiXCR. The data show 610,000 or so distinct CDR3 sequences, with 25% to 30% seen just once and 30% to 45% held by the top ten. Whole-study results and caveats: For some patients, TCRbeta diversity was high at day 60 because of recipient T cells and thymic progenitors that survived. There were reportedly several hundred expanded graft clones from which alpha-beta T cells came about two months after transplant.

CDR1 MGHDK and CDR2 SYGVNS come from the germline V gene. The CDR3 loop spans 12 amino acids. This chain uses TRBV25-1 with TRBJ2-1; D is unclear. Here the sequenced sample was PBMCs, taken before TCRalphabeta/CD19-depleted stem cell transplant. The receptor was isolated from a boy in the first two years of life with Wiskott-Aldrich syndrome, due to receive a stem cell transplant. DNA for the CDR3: TGTGCCGGCAGCTCGGACTACAATGAGCAGTTCTTC. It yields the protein CAGSSDYNEQFF. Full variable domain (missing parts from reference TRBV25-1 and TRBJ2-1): EADIYQTPRYLVIGTGKKITLECSQTMGHDKMYWYQQDPGMELHLIHYSYGVNSTEKGDLSSESTVSRIRTEHFPLTLESARPSHTSQYLCAGSSDYNEQFFGPGTRLTVL.